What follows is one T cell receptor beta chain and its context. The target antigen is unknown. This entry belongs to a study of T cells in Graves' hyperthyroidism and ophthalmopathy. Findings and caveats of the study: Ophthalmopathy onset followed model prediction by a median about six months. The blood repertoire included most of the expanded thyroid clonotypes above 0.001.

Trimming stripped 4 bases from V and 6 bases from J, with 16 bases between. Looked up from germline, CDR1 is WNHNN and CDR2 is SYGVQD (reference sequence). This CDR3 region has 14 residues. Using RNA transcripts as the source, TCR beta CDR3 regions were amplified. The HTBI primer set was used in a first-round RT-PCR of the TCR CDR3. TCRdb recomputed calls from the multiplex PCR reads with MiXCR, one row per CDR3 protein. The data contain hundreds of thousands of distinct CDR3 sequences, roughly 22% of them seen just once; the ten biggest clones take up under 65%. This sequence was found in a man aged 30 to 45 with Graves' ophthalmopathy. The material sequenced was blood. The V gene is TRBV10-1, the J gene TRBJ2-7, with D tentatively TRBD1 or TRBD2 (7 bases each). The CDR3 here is CASSVGQGGLEQYF. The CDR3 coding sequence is TGCGCCAGCAGTGTTGGTCAGGGGGGGCTCGAGCAGTACTTC.